These 24 T cell receptor beta chains were all obtained from the same sample, sequenced in a study of blood T cell repertoires in COVID-19. Sequencing was performed with immunoSEQ multiplex PCR; in TCRdb, only in-frame clones are kept and a portion is missing. This sample has some 64,000 clones; approximately 91% occur once, and the top ten carry 3.9%. Sequenced input: peripheral blood. Receptors were obtained from a man aged 70-80 years with acute or convalescent COVID-19.

The chain employs TRBV18 and TRBJ2-1; 12 bases align to TRBD1. Germline CDR1 is KGHSH and CDR2 is LQKENI. The V gene end was trimmed by 1 base and the J gene end by 15 bases; junction bases not matched to a gene: 16. The CDR3 loop spans 17 amino acids. The CDR3 coding sequence is TGTGCCAGCTCACCACTATCCGGGGACAGGGGGCTCCCTGCTGGGTTCTTC. It yields the protein CASSPLSGDRGLPAGFF. Full variable domain (remainder filled in from reference TRBV18 and TRBJ2-1): NAGVMQNPRHLVRRRGQEARLRCSPMKGHSHVYWYRQLPEEGLKFMVYLQKENIIDESGMPKERFSAEFPKEGPSILRIQQVVRGDSAAYFCASSPLSGDRGLPAGFFGPGTRLTVL.

The J gene is TRBJ2-5, the V gene TRBV2; possible D gene TRBD2, 7 bases. V lost 8 bases and J 1 base, leaving 17 bases between the germline ends. CDR3 size: 15 residues. The V gene's germline CDR1 is SNHLY and CDR2 FYNNEI. The CDR3 loop is CASWGGRGVQETQYF. CDR3 DNA: TGTGCCAGCTGGGGGGGGCGTGGGGTCCAAGAGACCCAGTACTTC.

The V and J genes are TRBV7-9 and TRBJ2-7; a weak D match, TRBD1 (6 bases). The CDR3 consists of 14 residues. The germline gives CDR1 SEHNR, CDR2 FQNEAQ (reference sequence). Trimming stripped 2 bases from V and 3 bases from J, with 11 bases between. CDR3 loop: CASSLSAGVYEQYF. CDR3 in DNA: TGTGCCAGCAGCTTAAGCGCAGGGGTCTACGAGCAGTACTTC.

The chain couples TRBV6-6 to TRBJ1-3; D is unresolved. V was cut by 6 bases and J by 0 bases, with 6 bases left in between. CDR3 size: 13 residues. Germline V gene sequence: CDR1 MNHNY, CDR2 SVGAGI (reference sequence). The CDR3 DNA is TGTGCCAGCAGAGACAACTCTGGAAACACCATATATTTT. Translating gives CASRDNSGNTIYF.

This chain connects TRBV18 to TRBJ1-2; D is ambiguous. V was clipped by 2 bases and J by 4 bases, with 17 bases between them. The CDR3 has 16 amino acids. Per the germline V gene, CDR1 is KGHSH and CDR2 is LQKENI. Here the CDR3 reads CASSPSRLDPAYGYTF. The CDR3 DNA reads TGTGCCAGCTCACCATCGAGACTGGATCCTGCCTATGGCTACACCTTC.

The chain couples TRBV14 to TRBJ1-1; D is ambiguous. This CDR3 is built from 12 residues. The V end was cut by 2 bases, the J end by 1 base, with 2 bases between. The germline V gene encodes CDR1 SGHDN and CDR2 FVKESK. The CDR3 bases are TGTGCCAGCAGCCAACGGAACACTGAAGCTTTCTTT. Translation gives CASSQRNTEAFF.

The rearrangement uses TRBV4-3 and TRBJ2-5; D may be TRBD2 (7 bases). The germline V and J ends were trimmed by 0 bases and 4 bases, with 15 bases remaining between them. Germline loops: CDR1 LGHNA, CDR2 YSLEER. This CDR3 has 16 residues. The DNA for the CDR3 is TGCGCCAGCAGCCAAGATTGGGGGGGCTGGGGAGAGACCCAGTACTTC. This gives the protein CASSQDWGGWGETQYF.

V usage is TRBV27 and J usage is TRBJ1-1, with D maybe TRBD1 (5 bases). V shed 5 bases and J shed 4 bases, with 20 bases lying between them. Germline V gene data show CDR1 as MNHEY and CDR2 as SMNVEV (reference sequence). This CDR3 is built from 16 residues. CDR3 sequence reads: CASSSLRSGTSTEAFF. The DNA of the CDR3 is TGTGCCAGCAGTAGTCTAAGATCAGGGACTAGCACTGAAGCTTTCTTT.

The chain couples TRBV6-5 to TRBJ1-6, with 10 bases that match TRBD1. In germline, CDR1 is MNHEY, CDR2 SVGAGI. This CDR3 region has 14 residues. The V segment lost 5 bases and the J segment 10 bases; nucleotides outside the gene matches: 5. This CDR3 reads CASSQPDRGSPLHF. DNA for the CDR3: TGTGCCAGCAGTCAACCGGACAGGGGGTCACCCCTCCACTTT.

This sequence joins TRBV5-4 and TRBJ2-7, with D hard to call. The CDR3 has 12 amino acids. The germline V gene has CDR1 SGHNT and CDR2 YYREEE (reference sequence). V gave up 2 bases and J gave up 5 bases, with 8 bases separating them. CDR3 sequence (DNA): TGTGCCAGCAGCTTCCCTTACAACGAGCAGTACTTC. Protein sequence: CASSFPYNEQYF. The variable domain in full, with the rest retrieved from reference TRBV5-4 and TRBJ2-7, is ETGVTQSPTHLIKTRGQQVTLRCSSQSGHNTVSWYQQALGQGPQFIFQYYREEENGRGNFPPRFSGLQFPNYSSELNVNALELDDSALYLCASSFPYNEQYFGPGTRLTVT.

The V and J genes are TRBV5-6 and TRBJ2-3; TRBD2 agrees at 7 bases. Trimming removed 1 base from V and 4 bases from J; junction bases left unmatched: 9. The CDR3 sequence is 16 residues long. Germline V CDR1 and CDR2: SGHDT, YYEEEE. The CDR3 loop reads CASSLLGTTQPDTQYF. CDR3 nucleotides: TGTGCCAGCAGCTTGTTGGGGACTACTCAACCAGATACGCAGTATTTT.

The chain is built from TRBV6-5 and TRBJ1-1, with a tentative D call TRBD1 (5 bases). Trimming stripped 10 bases from V and 1 base from J, with 10 bases between. The length of the CDR3 is 12 residues. Germline V gene data show CDR1 as MNHEY and CDR2 as SVGAGI. The CDR3 DNA sequence: TGTGCCACCTTGGGGCGGAACACTGAAGCTTTCTTT. Translating it yields CATLGRNTEAFF.

The V gene is TRBV4-1, the J gene TRBJ2-2, with 9 positions matching TRBD1. The ends lost 6 bases at V and 4 bases at J; junction bases unmatched: 6. CDR1 MGHRA and CDR2 YSYEKL come from the germline V gene. CDR3 size: 15 residues. The CDR3 reads CASRQQGAGTGELFF. In DNA, the CDR3 is TGCGCCAGCAGACAACAGGGGGCTGGCACCGGGGAGCTGTTTTTT.

The V call is TRBV6-5, the J call TRBJ2-7, with D possibly being TRBD2 (6 bases). CDR3 length equals 13 residues. V gave up 6 bases and J gave up 6 bases, with 15 bases separating them. In germline, CDR1 is MNHEY, CDR2 SVGAGI. CDR3 loop: CASRPSSGVEQYF. The CDR3 DNA is TGTGCCAGCAGACCCTCCTCGGGGGTCGAGCAGTACTTC.

The genes are TRBV7-9 and TRBJ1-4; possibly TRBD1 for D (6 bases). V was trimmed by 5 bases and J by 7 bases, leaving 11 bases between them. CDR1 and CDR2 (germline): SEHNR, FQNEAQ (reference sequence). There are 13 residues in the CDR3. The CDR3 region is CASSTPRGEKLFF. DNA of the CDR3: TGTGCCAGCAGCACCCCCAGGGGTGAAAAACTGTTTTTT.

This rearrangement joins TRBV27 to TRBJ2-7; D uncertain. Between the trimmed V and J ends, which lost 5 bases and 0 bases, there was a span of 14 bases. The CDR3 is made up of 15 amino acids. Germline V gene data show CDR1 as MNHEY and CDR2 as SMNVEV (reference sequence). CDR3 nucleotides: TGTGCCAGCAGTCTCTATGCGGAAACCTCCTACGAGCAGTACTTC. Amino acids: CASSLYAETSYEQYF.

The chain has TRBV28 and TRBJ2-7; 9 bases line up with TRBD1. The CDR3 runs 14 residues. V shed 6 bases, J shed 5 bases, and the junction held 8 bases outside the gene matches. Per germline, CDR1 MDHEN and CDR2 SYDVKM. The DNA of the CDR3 is TGTGCCAGCAGACCCCCCGGGACAGGGCACGAGCAGTACTTC. Translating it yields CASRPPGTGHEQYF.

J is TRBJ2-1 and V is TRBV27; the match to TRBD2 covers 7 bases. Per germline, CDR1 MNHEY and CDR2 SMNVEV (reference sequence). Trimming cost V 7 bases and J 2 bases; bases outside gene matches: 8. The length of the CDR3 is 15 residues. The CDR3 region has the DNA TGTGCCAGCATGAGGACTAGAGTAACCTACAATGAGCAGTTCTTC. It translates to CASMRTRVTYNEQFF.

This clone has more than one count but fewer than ten. Other DNA sequences from this sample encode an identical CDR3 as well. The chain joins TRBV5-1 to TRBJ2-3, with D possibly being TRBD1 (6 bases). This CDR3 is built from 15 residues. Trimming shortened V by 0 bases and J by 1 base, and 9 bases separated the two germline ends. The germline V gene has CDR1 SGHRS and CDR2 YFSETQ. The CDR3 loop reads CASSLDRARTDTQYF. In DNA, the CDR3 is TGCGCCAGCAGCTTGGACAGGGCACGCACAGATACGCAGTATTTT. Looking up the rest from reference TRBV5-1 and TRBJ2-3 gives the full variable domain: KAGVTQTPRYLIKTRGQQVTLSCSPISGHRSVSWYQQTPGQGLQFLFEYFSETQRNKGNFPGRFSGRQFSNSRSEMNVSTLELGDSALYLCASSLDRARTDTQYFGPGTRLTVL.

V usage is TRBV7-2 and J usage is TRBJ1-4, with 10 bases identical to TRBD1. Germline V gene sequence: CDR1 SGHTA, CDR2 FQGNSA. V shed 3 bases, J shed 6 bases, and the junction held 4 bases outside the gene matches. The CDR3 totals 15 residues. The CDR3 coding sequence is TGTGCCAGCAGCTTGGTGGGGACAGGGGATGAAAAACTGTTTTTT. It translates to CASSLVGTGDEKLFF.

This clone was counted a few times. The chain joins TRBV6-2 or TRBV6-3 to TRBJ2-7; TRBD1 matches at 10 bases. The germline V gene has CDR1 MNHEY and CDR2 SVGEGT. This CDR3 comprises 14 residues. With V trimmed by 3 bases and J by 4 bases, 3 bases remained unmatched. CDR3 protein: CASSYTGQGYEQYF. The CDR3 bases are TGTGCCAGCAGTTATACGGGACAGGGGTACGAGCAGTACTTC.

The rearrangement joins TRBV10-2 to TRBJ2-7; TRBD1 matches at 8 bases. Germline values: CDR1 WSHSY, CDR2 SAAADI. Germline trimming cut 2 bases from V and 5 bases from J; bases unmatched to any gene: 8. The CDR3 runs to 15 residues. CDR3 amino acids: CASSEDRGTPDEQYF. The CDR3 region has the DNA TGCGCCAGCAGTGAGGACAGGGGAACCCCTGACGAGCAGTACTTC.

This sequence joins TRBV14 and TRBJ1-3; 10 bases are a match to TRBD1. The CDR3 covers 22 residues. The germline V gene has CDR1 SGHDN and CDR2 FVKESK. The V gene end was trimmed by 6 bases and the J gene end by 7 bases; junction bases not matched to a gene: 30. CDR3 nucleotides: TGTGCCAGCAGGCCCGGGACAGGGGACCCCGGAGGACAGGTAAAGGGTCGGAACACCATATATTTT. Translated, it gives CASRPGTGDPGGQVKGRNTIYF.

V usage is TRBV6-5 and J usage is TRBJ2-3; D is undetermined. Germline loops: CDR1 MNHEY, CDR2 SVGAGI. The CDR3 runs to 13 residues. The V gene lost 0 bases and the J gene lost 5 bases, with 6 bases spanning the gap. The CDR3 reads CASSYSRVDTQYF. Written as DNA, the CDR3 is TGTGCCAGCAGTTACTCACGGGTAGATACGCAGTATTTT.